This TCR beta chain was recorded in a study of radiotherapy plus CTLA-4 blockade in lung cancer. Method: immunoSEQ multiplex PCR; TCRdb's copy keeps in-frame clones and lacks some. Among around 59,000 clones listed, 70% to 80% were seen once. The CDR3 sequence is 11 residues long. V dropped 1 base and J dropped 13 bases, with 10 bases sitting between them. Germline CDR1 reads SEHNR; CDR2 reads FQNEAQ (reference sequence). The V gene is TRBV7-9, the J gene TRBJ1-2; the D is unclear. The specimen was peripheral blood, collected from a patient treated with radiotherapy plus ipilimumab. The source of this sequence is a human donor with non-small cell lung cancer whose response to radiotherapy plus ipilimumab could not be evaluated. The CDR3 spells CASSLERGVTF. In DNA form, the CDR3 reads TGTGCCAGCAGCTTAGAGCGGGGAGTCACCTTC.